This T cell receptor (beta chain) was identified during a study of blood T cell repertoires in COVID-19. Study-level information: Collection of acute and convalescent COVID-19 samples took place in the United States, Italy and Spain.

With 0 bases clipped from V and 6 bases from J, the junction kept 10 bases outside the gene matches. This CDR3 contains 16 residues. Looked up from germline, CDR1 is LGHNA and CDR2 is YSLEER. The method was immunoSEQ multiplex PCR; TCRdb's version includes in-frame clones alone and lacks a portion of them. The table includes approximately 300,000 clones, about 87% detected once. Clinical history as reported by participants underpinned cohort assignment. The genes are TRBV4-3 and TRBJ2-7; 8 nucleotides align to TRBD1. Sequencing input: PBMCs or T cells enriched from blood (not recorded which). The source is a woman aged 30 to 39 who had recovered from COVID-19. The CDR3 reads CASSQEQGGWISEQYF. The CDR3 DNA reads TGCGCCAGCAGCCAAGAACAGGGGGGCTGGATCAGCGAGCAGTACTTC.